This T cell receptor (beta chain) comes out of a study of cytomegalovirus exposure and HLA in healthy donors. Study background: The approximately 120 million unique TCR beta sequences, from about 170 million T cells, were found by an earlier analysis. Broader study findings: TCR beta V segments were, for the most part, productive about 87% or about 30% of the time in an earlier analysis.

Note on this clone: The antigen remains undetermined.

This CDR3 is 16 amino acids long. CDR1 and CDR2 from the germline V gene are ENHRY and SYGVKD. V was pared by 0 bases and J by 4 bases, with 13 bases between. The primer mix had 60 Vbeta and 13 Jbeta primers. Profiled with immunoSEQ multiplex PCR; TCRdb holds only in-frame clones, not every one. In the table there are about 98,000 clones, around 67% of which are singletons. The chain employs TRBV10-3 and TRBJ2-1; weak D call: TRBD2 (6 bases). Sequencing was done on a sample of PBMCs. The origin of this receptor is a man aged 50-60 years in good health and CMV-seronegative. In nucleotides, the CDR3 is TGTGCCATCAGTGAGTCGCCCAATGCGGGGTACAATGAGCAGTTCTTC. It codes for CAISESPNAGYNEQFF.